Described below is a single T cell receptor (beta chain) sequence and its context. The germline V and J ends were trimmed by 3 bases and 0 bases, with 15 bases remaining between them. The CDR3 spans 16 residues. Germline CDR1 is LGHNA and CDR2 is YNFKEQ. These data come from a study of identical twins. TCRdb passed the 5' RACE reads through MiXCR, listing each CDR3 protein once. Of about 520,000 distinct CDR3 sequences in the sample, roughly a fifth were seen once. Another study also made use of these data, one on T cells expressing NK-cell markers. From that paper: From sorted CD3+CD56+NKG2C+, CD3+CD56+NKG2C- and CD3+CD56-NKG2C+ T cells came the TCR beta repertoires.

The chain links TRBV4-2 to TRBJ2-7; D possibly corresponds to TRBD2 (6 bases). This TCR was sampled from a woman between 18 and 30 years old in good health. The sample taken for sequencing was CD4+ T cells sorted from blood. The CDR3 sequence: CASSHPGAGISYEQYF. The CDR3 DNA reads TGTGCCAGCAGCCACCCCGGGGCGGGGATCTCCTACGAGCAGTACTTC.